This T cell receptor (beta chain) was identified during a study of blood T cell repertoires in COVID-19. On the study more broadly: Some COVID-19 samples were acute and others convalescent; all came from the United States, Italy and Spain. From T cells, B-cell-depleted T cells, or PBMCs came the material, which was cDNA or gDNA.

As handled by the study authors: Amplification of reference gene primers provided the estimated nucleated cell counts. Assay: immunoSEQ multiplex PCR; the TCRdb copy retains only in-frame clones and omits some. V and J calls plus clone size are reproduced from that table; the DNA served to infer D and trimming. This table has tens of thousands of clones, almost 90% appearing once. The V segment lost 0 bases and the J segment 7 bases; nucleotides outside the gene matches: 9. This CDR3 region has 16 residues. The germline V gene has CDR1 SGHRS and CDR2 YFSETQ. The chain links TRBV5-1 to TRBJ2-4; 8 bases fit TRBD2. The receptor's source is a middle-aged man with acute or convalescent COVID-19. The specimen sequenced was peripheral blood. The CDR3 coding sequence is TGCGCCAGCAGCTTGGGGCCGGGACTAGGTGTGAACATTCAGTACTTC. It yields the protein CASSLGPGLGVNIQYF.